These T cell receptor beta chains were read from a single sample in a study of blood T cell repertoires in COVID-19. The repertoire was sequenced with immunoSEQ multiplex PCR; TCRdb's copy has only in-frame clones and lacks some. The sample lists hundreds of thousands of clones, about 89% occurring once. Sequencing input: PBMCs or T cells enriched from blood (not recorded which). The receptors were sampled from a man aged 40-50 years in a cohort exposed to, infected with or recovered from COVID-19 (not recorded which). The CDR3 runs from the conserved cysteine through the conserved F or W. The D gene is left open where the match is weak.

. | TRBJ2-7 | TRBV6-5 | CASSYLQGMSYEQYF | TGTGCCAGCAGTTATCTACAGGGCATGTCCTACGAGCAGTACTTC
. | TRBJ2-7 | TRBV4-1 | CASSHSLAAGEQYF | TGCGCCAGCAGCCATTCCTTGGCCGCTGGCGAGCAGTACTTC
. | TRBJ2-3 | TRBV9 | CASSVAPGTTSTDTQYF | TGTGCCAGCAGCGTAGCTCCGGGTACCACTAGCACAGATACGCAGTATTTT
TRBD1 | TRBJ1-5 | TRBV6-2/TRBV6-3 | CASSSTGQGVGQPQHF | TGTGCCAGCAGCTCTACGGGACAGGGTGTCGGGCAGCCCCAGCATTTT
. | TRBJ2-3 | TRBV19 | CASSVGLGSTDTQYF | TGTGCCAGTAGTGTAGGGCTAGGATCCACAGATACGCAGTATTTT
. | TRBJ2-7 | TRBV18 | CASSPGTPGAYEQYF | TGTGCCAGCTCACCGGGGACCCCGGGAGCCTACGAGCAGTACTTC
. | TRBJ1-6 | TRBV6-5 | CASSYGTPNSPLHF | TGTGCCAGCAGTTACGGGACACCTAATTCACCCCTCCACTTT
. | TRBJ2-5 | TRBV28 | CASKTGTRYQETQYF | TGTGCCAGCAAAACAGGGACACGATATCAAGAGACCCAGTACTTC
TRBD1 | TRBJ2-2 | TRBV7-3 | CASSPGGQGNTGELFF | TGTGCCAGCAGTCCAGGAGGACAGGGTAACACCGGGGAGCTGTTTTTT
. | TRBJ1-5 | TRBV2 | CASAGTSGVQPQHF | TGTGCCAGCGCCGGGACATCCGGGGTTCAGCCCCAGCATTTT
. | TRBJ2-5 | TRBV10-2 | CASSSLQETQYF | TGCGCCAGCTCCTCCTTGCAAGAGACCCAGTACTTC
. | TRBJ1-2 | TRBV19 | CASSITAYGYTF | TGTGCCAGTAGTATCACAGCCTATGGCTACACCTTC
. | TRBJ2-1 | TRBV10-1 | CASSESVASAKNEQFF | TGCGCCAGCAGTGAGTCGGTGGCTAGCGCTAAGAATGAGCAGTTCTTC
. | TRBJ2-3 | TRBV5-1 | CASSLGLSGASTDTQYF | TGCGCCAGCAGCTTGGGGCTTAGCGGAGCTAGCACAGATACGCAGTATTTT
. | TRBJ1-5 | TRBV12-5 | CASARESNQPQHF | TGTGCTAGTGCCAGGGAAAGCAATCAGCCCCAGCATTTT
TRBD1 | TRBJ2-7 | TRBV10-2 | CASSPGGFSYEQYF | TGCGCCAGCAGTCCAGGGGGCTTTTCCTACGAGCAGTACTTC
TRBD2 | TRBJ2-1 | TRBV7-8 | CASSLNQLAGVGQFF | TGTGCCAGCAGCTTAAATCAGCTAGCGGGAGTAGGGCAGTTCTTC
. | TRBJ2-3 | TRBV7-2 | CASSLVFADTQYF | TGTGCCAGCAGCTTAGTATTTGCAGATACGCAGTATTTT
. | TRBJ1-6 | TRBV29-1 | CSVRQTNNSPLHF | TGCAGCGTTAGACAGACGAATAATTCACCCCTCCACTTT
TRBD2 | TRBJ2-3 | TRBV14 | CASSLGRSSGRWADTQYF | TGTGCCAGCAGCCTGGGGCGATCGAGCGGGAGATGGGCAGATACGCAGTATTTT
TRBD1 | TRBJ1-1 | TRBV19 | CASSTRSQGASEAFF | TGTGCCAGTAGTACACGGAGTCAGGGGGCCTCTGAAGCTTTCTTT